The next 30 T cell receptor beta chains were all read from a single sample in a study of blood T cell repertoires in COVID-19. Clones were sequenced by immunoSEQ multiplex PCR, and TCRdb holds only the in-frame ones, with some missing. The profile shows tens of thousands of clones, roughly 90% of them singletons. The sequenced material came from peripheral blood. These receptors were collected from a man aged 60 to 69 with acute or convalescent COVID-19.

J is TRBJ1-2 and V is TRBV30, with 8 positions matching TRBD1. Germline CDR1 is GTSNPN and CDR2 is SVGIG (reference sequence). This CDR3 spans 11 amino acids. V gave up 4 bases and J gave up 8 bases; unmatched junction bases: 3. CDR3 sequence: CAWKTGVGYTF. The CDR3 DNA follows: TGTGCCTGGAAGACAGGGGTCGGCTACACCTTC.

The chain employs TRBV5-1 and TRBJ1-4; tentative D call: TRBD1 (6 bases). V lost 0 bases, J lost 4 bases, and 10 bases lay in between. The CDR3 contains 15 residues. Looked up from germline, CDR1 is SGHRS and CDR2 is YFSETQ. The CDR3 nucleotides are TGCGCCAGCAGCTTGGACGGGACAAGTAATGAAAAACTGTTTTTT. Translating gives CASSLDGTSNEKLFF.

The table lists this clone with a count of one. CDR3 nucleotides: TGCGCCAGCAGCCCATGGTCGTACGGGGAGACCCAGTACTTC. As protein: CASSPWSYGETQYF. J is TRBJ2-5 and V is TRBV5-1; no reliable D call. The CDR3 spans 14 residues. The V end lost 4 bases, the J end lost 5 bases, and 15 bases lay between the germline ends. Germline V gene sequence: CDR1 SGHRS, CDR2 YFSETQ.

This clone was seen a few times. The V gene is TRBV5-3, the J gene TRBJ1-3, with D unresolved. TRBV5-3 is treated as an ORF (open reading frame) with a function not yet certain. Trimming pared 0 bases from V and 1 base from J, leaving 14 bases between. There are 17 residues in the CDR3. This chain's CDR3 is CARSLAGAGVSGNTIYF. The CDR3 DNA sequence: TGTGCCAGAAGCTTGGCCGGAGCCGGGGTTTCTGGAAACACCATATATTTT.

Worth noting for this clone: The sample has other DNA sequences that encode this CDR3 too. The genes are TRBV9 and TRBJ2-1; D might be TRBD2 (6 bases). The CDR3 is 14 amino acids. CDR1 is SGDLS, CDR2 YYNGEE, per germline. V was clipped by 4 bases and J by 1 base, with 9 bases between them. The CDR3 DNA follows: TGTGCCAGCAGCTTGGGGGGTTCCTACAATGAGCAGTTCTTC. Translating gives CASSLGGSYNEQFF.

On this clone itself: Other DNA sequences of this sample code for an identical CDR3. V is TRBV10-3 and J is TRBJ1-4, with 7 bases fitting TRBD1. Germline values: CDR1 ENHRY, CDR2 SYGVKD. V lost 5 bases to trimming and J lost 8 bases; unmatched junction nucleotides: 5. The CDR3 has 13 residues. The CDR3 region has the DNA TGTGCCATCAGTAACAGGGGTGGGGAAAAACTGTTTTTT. Residues: CAISNRGGEKLFF.

The CDR3 bases are TGTGCCAGCAGTCCCGCGGTAGCTCAGTTCTTC. Translated: CASSPAVAQFF. The chain has TRBV6-2 or TRBV6-3 and TRBJ2-1; the D is unclear. Looked up from germline, CDR1 is MNHEY and CDR2 is SVGEGT. The V end lost 5 bases, the J end lost 13 bases, and 12 bases lay between the germline ends. The CDR3 is 11 amino acids.

The chain uses TRBV5-1 and TRBJ2-7; 9 nucleotides match TRBD2. J was trimmed by 3 bases and V by 0 bases; bases with no gene match: 1. The V gene's germline CDR1 is SGHRS and CDR2 YFSETQ. This CDR3 region has 14 residues. The DNA for the CDR3 is TGCGCCAGCAGCTTGGGACTAGCGGTCTACGAGCAGTACTTC. Translated, it gives CASSLGLAVYEQYF.

Notes on this clone: The sample contains more than one DNA sequence encoding this CDR3. This sequence joins TRBV5-1 and TRBJ1-5; no firm D call. The CDR3 covers 15 residues. The germline V gene has CDR1 SGHRS and CDR2 YFSETQ. V shed 0 bases and J shed 2 bases, with 9 bases lying between them. This chain's CDR3 is CASSLGGNGNQPQHF. The CDR3 DNA reads TGCGCCAGCAGCTTGGGAGGGAATGGCAATCAGCCCCAGCATTTT.

The chain joins TRBV30 to TRBJ1-2, with 11 positions matching TRBD1. From germline, CDR1 is GTSNPN and CDR2 SVGIG (reference sequence). This CDR3 region has 14 residues. V lost 5 bases, J lost 4 bases, and 6 bases stayed unmatched. The CDR3 DNA follows: TGTGCCTGGTCCCGGGACAGGGGGGCCTATGGCTACACCTTC. Protein: CAWSRDRGAYGYTF.

V and J are TRBV28 and TRBJ1-5; D is perhaps TRBD1 (5 bases). This CDR3 contains 11 residues. Germline CDR1 MDHEN, CDR2 SYDVKM. Trimming removed 6 bases at V and 11 bases at J, with 11 bases between. The CDR3 loop reads CASRGGAAQHF. The CDR3 coding sequence is TGTGCCAGCAGGGGGGGAGCGGCCCAGCATTTT.

The V and J genes are TRBV7-9 and TRBJ1-2, with no clear D. Trimming pared 5 bases from V and 5 bases from J, leaving 15 bases between. The CDR3 covers 14 residues. Germline V lookup: CDR1 SEHNR, CDR2 FQNEAQ (reference sequence). DNA of the CDR3: TGTGCCAGCAGCCCGCAGACTACCGTATATGGCTACACCTTC. Amino acids: CASSPQTTVYGYTF.

The V and J genes are TRBV7-6 and TRBJ1-1, with D possibly being TRBD1 (5 bases). V dropped 5 bases and J dropped 1 base, with 14 bases sitting between them. Germline CDR1 reads SGHVS; CDR2 reads FNYEAQ. The CDR3 is 15 amino acids. The CDR3 nucleotides are TGTGCCAGCAGCCTAAAACTAACAGGGAACACTGAAGCTTTCTTT. Translated, it gives CASSLKLTGNTEAFF.

This chain connects TRBV13 to TRBJ2-1, with TRBD1 matching 8 bases. This CDR3 is built from 14 residues. Losses at the gene ends were 5 bases for V and 3 bases for J; bases not matched to a gene: 3. Per the germline V gene, CDR1 is PRHDT and CDR2 is FYEKMQ (reference sequence). This CDR3 is CASSPGQGYNEQFF. The DNA of the CDR3 is TGTGCCAGCAGCCCAGGACAGGGCTACAATGAGCAGTTCTTC. Full variable domain (missing parts from reference TRBV13 and TRBJ2-1): AAGVIQSPRHLIKEKRETATLKCYPIPRHDTVYWYQQGPGQDPQFLISFYEKMQSDKGSIPDRFSAQQFSDYHSELNMSSLELGDSALYFCASSPGQGYNEQFFGPGTRLTVL.

This rearrangement joins TRBV6-5 to TRBJ1-2, with TRBD1 identical over 10 bases. J was trimmed by 5 bases and V by 8 bases; bases with no gene match: 11. Germline V gives CDR1 MNHEY, CDR2 SVGAGI. This CDR3 has 15 residues. CDR3 amino acids: CASLPGTGDLYGYTF. The CDR3 region has the DNA TGTGCCAGCTTACCCGGGACAGGGGATTTGTATGGCTACACCTTC.

V usage is TRBV3-1 (or the pseudogene TRBV3-2) and J usage is TRBJ1-5; D possibly corresponds to TRBD1 (5 bases). The germline V gene has CDR1 LGHDT and CDR2 YNNKEL (reference sequence). The CDR3 spans 15 residues. Trimming removed 0 bases at V and 5 bases at J, with 11 bases between. The DNA of the CDR3 is TGTGCCAGCAGCCAAGACAGCAGGGATTATCAGCCCCAGCATTTT. Protein: CASSQDSRDYQPQHF.

The rearrangement uses TRBV15 and TRBJ1-3; 8 positions agree with TRBD1. The trim removed 1 base at V and 6 bases at J, leaving 8 bases unmatched. Per the germline V gene, CDR1 is LNHNV and CDR2 is YYDKDF (reference sequence). CDR3 length equals 16 residues. CDR3 nucleotides: TGTGCCACCAGCAGAGGGACAGGGCTGGGTACAAACACCATATATTTT. It is translated as CATSRGTGLGTNTIYF. Complete variable domain (other parts from reference TRBV15 and TRBJ1-3): DAMVIQNPRYQVTQFGKPVTLSCSQTLNHNVMYWYQQKSSQAPKLLFHYYDKDFNNEADTPDNFQSRRPNTSFCFLDIRSPGLGDTAMYLCATSRGTGLGTNTIYFGEGSWLTVV.

This clone was seen a handful of times. V gene TRBV7-9 combines with J gene TRBJ1-5; maybe TRBD1 (5 bases). This CDR3 contains 14 residues. V lost 4 bases, J lost 3 bases, and 10 bases lay in between. The V gene's germline CDR1 is SEHNR and CDR2 FQNEAQ (reference sequence). CDR3 bases: TGTGCCAGCAGCTCCGACAGCGTCAATCAGCCCCAGCATTTT. This translates into CASSSDSVNQPQHF.

V is TRBV6-6 and J is TRBJ2-1; 10 positions match TRBD2. Per germline, CDR1 MNHNY and CDR2 SVGAGI (reference sequence). V shed 4 bases and J 2 bases; nucleotides not matched to a gene: 2. This CDR3 is built from 15 residues. CDR3 sequence reads: CASSSSGGAYNEQFF. The CDR3 DNA reads as TGTGCCAGCAGTTCCAGCGGGGGGGCCTACAATGAGCAGTTCTTC.

The chain links TRBV7-8 to TRBJ1-1; TRBD1 matches at 8 bases. The CDR3 extends over 15 amino acids. Germline assignment: CDR1 SGHVS and CDR2 FQNEAQ. J lost 1 base, V lost 4 bases, and 5 bases had no gene match. The CDR3 loop reads CASSSQGAQNTEAFF. The CDR3 nucleotides are TGTGCCAGCAGCTCTCAGGGGGCGCAGAACACTGAAGCTTTCTTT.

The V and J genes are TRBV30 and TRBJ2-5, with 8 bases that match TRBD2. The germline CDR1 and CDR2 sequences are GTSNPN and SVGIG (reference sequence). The V segment lost 6 bases and the J segment 5 bases; nucleotides outside the gene matches: 11. This CDR3 spans 14 amino acids. CDR3 in amino acids: CACPREAGVETQYF. CDR3 bases: TGTGCCTGCCCCCGGGAAGCGGGAGTGGAGACCCAGTACTTC.

The V and J genes are TRBV5-6 and TRBJ2-3; possibly TRBD2 for D (5 bases). This CDR3 region has 15 residues. Trimming took off 4 bases at V and 0 bases at J, with 12 bases between the two ends. Germline V gives CDR1 SGHDT, CDR2 YYEEEE. The CDR3 bases are TGTGCCAGCAGCACACGAGCGGTTAGCACAGATACGCAGTATTTT. As protein: CASSTRAVSTDTQYF.

The gene calls are TRBV10-3 and TRBJ2-3, with 9 nucleotides matching TRBD1. J was trimmed by 1 base and V by 8 bases; bases with no gene match: 4. The germline CDR1 and CDR2 sequences are ENHRY and SYGVKD. This CDR3 spans 14 amino acids. The CDR3 loop is CAISGTGRTDTQYF. As DNA, the CDR3 is TGTGCCATCTCCGGGACAGGGCGCACAGATACGCAGTATTTT.

V and J are TRBV5-4 and TRBJ2-3; no clear D. There are 15 residues in the CDR3. The ends were cut back, 1 base at V and 0 bases at J, with 9 bases in the middle. The germline gives CDR1 SGHNT, CDR2 YYREEE (reference sequence). In DNA form, the CDR3 reads TGTGCCAGCAGCTTGTGGCTCTCCAGCACAGATACGCAGTATTTT. It encodes CASSLWLSSTDTQYF.

The gene calls are TRBV18 and TRBJ1-6, with D uncertain. Germline V CDR1 and CDR2: KGHSH, LQKENI. The CDR3 has 16 residues. Trimming removed 2 bases at V and 6 bases at J, with 14 bases between. CDR3 protein: CASSPNLKQTNSPLHF. The DNA of the CDR3 is TGTGCCAGCTCACCAAATTTAAAACAGACTAATTCACCCCTCCACTTT.

The chain has TRBV5-8 and TRBJ2-4; D uncertain. V lost 1 base and J 0 bases, leaving 11 bases between the germline ends. This CDR3 has 16 residues. The germline V gene encodes CDR1 SGHTS and CDR2 YDEGEE. The CDR3 DNA reads as TGTGCCAGCAGCTTGTCAGTTAACATAGCCAAAAACATTCAGTACTTC. It encodes CASSLSVNIAKNIQYF.

The sample holds one count of this clone. The genes are TRBV5-4 and TRBJ2-6, with D perhaps TRBD2 (6 bases). V lost 4 bases, J lost 1 base, and 15 bases lay in between. The CDR3 is 17 amino acids. Looked up from germline, CDR1 is SGHNT and CDR2 is YYREEE (reference sequence). CDR3 in amino acids: CASSHLSGTSGANVLTF. DNA for the CDR3: TGTGCCAGCAGCCACCTTAGTGGGACTTCTGGGGCCAACGTCCTGACTTTC.

CDR3 coding DNA: TGTGCCAGCGGGCAGAACTATGGCTACACCTTC. This sequence encodes CASGQNYGYTF. The V call is TRBV2, the J call TRBJ1-2, with D uncertain. CDR1 is SNHLY, CDR2 FYNNEI, per germline. The V gene lost 8 bases and the J gene lost 2 bases, with 6 bases spanning the gap. The CDR3 loop spans 11 amino acids.

This clone occurred once. V is TRBV5-4 and J is TRBJ1-1, with D maybe TRBD1 (6 bases). V shed 0 bases and J shed 1 base, with 10 bases lying between them. The germline V gene has CDR1 SGHNT and CDR2 YYREEE (reference sequence). The CDR3 is 15 residues long. In DNA form, the CDR3 reads TGTGCCAGCAGCTTGGTAGGGGGATCGAACACTGAAGCTTTCTTT. Encoded protein: CASSLVGGSNTEAFF.

The chain uses TRBV6-1 and TRBJ1-1, with a tentative D call TRBD1 (6 bases). Between the trimmed V and J ends, which lost 3 bases and 8 bases, there was a span of 10 bases. Germline CDR1 and CDR2: MNHNS and SASEGT. The CDR3 consists of 12 residues. CDR3 sequence reads: CASSERGGEAFF. CDR3 bases: TGTGCCAGCAGTGAGAGAGGGGGAGAAGCTTTCTTT.